This entry describes one TCR beta chain. The antigen is not known. These data belong to a study of blood T cells in healthy people across ages. Notes on the study in general: Unknown CMV status may confound age-related changes in expanded clones.

Combining a sample-barcoded 5' primer with a J-beta primer mix, a second PCR ran for about 6 to 11 cycles. All samples yielded 2.5 million or more CDR3-containing paired-end reads. MiXCR was run by TCRdb on the 5' RACE reads, yielding one entry per CDR3 protein. Counted here are roughly 1,800,000 distinct CDR3 sequences, 49% occurring once; the ten biggest clones make up more than 2%. There are 17 residues in the CDR3. Germline V gene data show CDR1 as SGHTA and CDR2 as FQGTGA. Deletions cut 5 bases from V and 4 bases from J, with 22 bases between. Sequencing was performed on blood. This receptor was identified in a woman aged 40-49 years in good health. The rearrangement joins TRBV7-3 to TRBJ2-3, with D possibly being TRBD1 (5 bases). CDR3 DNA: TGTGCCAGCAGCCCAAAACCCGCGCAGGGTGGGCCAGATACGCAGTATTTT. Translation: CASSPKPAQGGPDTQYF.